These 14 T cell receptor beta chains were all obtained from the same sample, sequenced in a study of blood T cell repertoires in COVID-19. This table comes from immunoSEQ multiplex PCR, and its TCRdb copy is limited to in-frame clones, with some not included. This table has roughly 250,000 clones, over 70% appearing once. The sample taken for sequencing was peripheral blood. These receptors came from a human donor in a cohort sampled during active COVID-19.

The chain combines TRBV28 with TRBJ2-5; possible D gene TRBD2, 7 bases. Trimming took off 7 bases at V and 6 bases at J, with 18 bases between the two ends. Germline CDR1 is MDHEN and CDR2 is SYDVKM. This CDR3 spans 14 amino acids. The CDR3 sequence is CASTLGGGPKTQYF. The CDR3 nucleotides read TGTGCCAGCACTCTTGGGGGGGGCCCAAAGACCCAGTACTTC. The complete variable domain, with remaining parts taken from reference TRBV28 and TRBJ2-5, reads DVKVTQSSRYLVKRTGEKVFLECVQDMDHENMFWYRQDPGLGLRLIYFSYDVKMKEKGDIPEGYSVSREKKERFSLILESASTNQTSMYLCASTLGGGPKTQYFGPGTRLLVL.

The CDR3 reads CASSFQGPTNYGYTF. CDR3 in DNA: TGTGCCAGCAGCTTTCAGGGGCCCACTAACTATGGCTACACCTTC. The rearrangement joins TRBV7-9 to TRBJ1-2, with D maybe TRBD1 (6 bases). The CDR3 sequence is 15 residues long. The germline V and J ends were trimmed by 3 bases and 0 bases, with 11 bases remaining between them. Germline-derived CDR1 and CDR2 are SEHNR and FQNEAQ (reference sequence).

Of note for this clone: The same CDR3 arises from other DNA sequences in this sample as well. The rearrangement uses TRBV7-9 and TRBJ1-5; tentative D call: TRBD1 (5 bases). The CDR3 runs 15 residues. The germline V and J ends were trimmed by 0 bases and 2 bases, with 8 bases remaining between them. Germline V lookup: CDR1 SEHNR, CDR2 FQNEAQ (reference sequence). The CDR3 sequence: CASSLAGGGNQPQHF. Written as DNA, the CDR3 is TGTGCCAGCAGCTTAGCCGGAGGGGGCAATCAGCCCCAGCATTTT.

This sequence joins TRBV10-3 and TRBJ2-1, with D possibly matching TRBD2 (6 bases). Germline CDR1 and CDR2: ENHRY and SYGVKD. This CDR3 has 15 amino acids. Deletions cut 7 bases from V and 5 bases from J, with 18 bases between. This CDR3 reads CAINRPGLQNNEQFF. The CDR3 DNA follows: TGTGCCATCAACCGGCCGGGACTCCAGAACAATGAGCAGTTCTTC.

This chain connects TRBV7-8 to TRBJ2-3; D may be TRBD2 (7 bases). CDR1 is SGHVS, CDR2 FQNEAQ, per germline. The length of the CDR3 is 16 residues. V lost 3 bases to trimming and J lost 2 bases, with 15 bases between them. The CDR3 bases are TGTGCCAGCAGCTTTGGGGGGGGGCGGACCACAGATACGCAGTATTTT. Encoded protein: CASSFGGGRTTDTQYF.

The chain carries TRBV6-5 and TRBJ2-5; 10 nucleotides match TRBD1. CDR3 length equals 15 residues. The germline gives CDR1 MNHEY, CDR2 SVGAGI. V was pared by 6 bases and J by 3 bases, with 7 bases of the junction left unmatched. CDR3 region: CASRPRDRGKETQYF. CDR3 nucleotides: TGTGCCAGCAGACCCCGGGACAGGGGAAAAGAGACCCAGTACTTC.

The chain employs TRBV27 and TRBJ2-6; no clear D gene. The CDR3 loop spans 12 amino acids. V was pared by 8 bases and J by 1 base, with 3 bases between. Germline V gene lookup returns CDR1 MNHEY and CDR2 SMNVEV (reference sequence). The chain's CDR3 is CASLSGANVLTF. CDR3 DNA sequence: TGTGCCAGCCTATCTGGGGCCAACGTCCTGACTTTC.

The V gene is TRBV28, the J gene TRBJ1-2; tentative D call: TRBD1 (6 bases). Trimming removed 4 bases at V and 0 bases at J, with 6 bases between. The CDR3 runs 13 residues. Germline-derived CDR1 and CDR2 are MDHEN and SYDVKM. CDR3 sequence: CASSSGANYGYTF. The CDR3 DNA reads TGTGCCAGCAGTTCAGGGGCTAACTATGGCTACACCTTC.

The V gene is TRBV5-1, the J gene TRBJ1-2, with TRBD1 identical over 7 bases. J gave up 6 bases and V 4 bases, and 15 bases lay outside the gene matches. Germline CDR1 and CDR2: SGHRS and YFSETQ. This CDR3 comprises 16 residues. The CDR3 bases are TGCGCCAGCAGCCCTCGGAGGTCAAACAGGGGCGATGGCTACACCTTC. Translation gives CASSPRRSNRGDGYTF.

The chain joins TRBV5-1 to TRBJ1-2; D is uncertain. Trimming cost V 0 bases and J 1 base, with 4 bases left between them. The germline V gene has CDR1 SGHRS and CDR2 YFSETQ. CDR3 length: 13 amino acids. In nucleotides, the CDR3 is TGCGCCAGCAGCTTGGACAATAACTATGGCTACACCTTC. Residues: CASSLDNNYGYTF.

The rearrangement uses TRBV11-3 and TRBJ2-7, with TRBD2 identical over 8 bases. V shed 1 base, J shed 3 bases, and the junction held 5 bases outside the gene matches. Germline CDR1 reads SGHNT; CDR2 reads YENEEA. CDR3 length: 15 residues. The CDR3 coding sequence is TGTGCCAGCAGCTTAGGAAATAGCGGGATCTACGAGCAGTACTTC. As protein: CASSLGNSGIYEQYF.

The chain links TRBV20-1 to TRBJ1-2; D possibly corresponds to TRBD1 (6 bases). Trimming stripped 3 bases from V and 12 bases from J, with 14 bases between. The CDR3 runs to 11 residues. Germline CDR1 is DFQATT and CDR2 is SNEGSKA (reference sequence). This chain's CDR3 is CSARDRTRDTF. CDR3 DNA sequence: TGCAGTGCTAGGGACAGAACGAGGGACACCTTC.

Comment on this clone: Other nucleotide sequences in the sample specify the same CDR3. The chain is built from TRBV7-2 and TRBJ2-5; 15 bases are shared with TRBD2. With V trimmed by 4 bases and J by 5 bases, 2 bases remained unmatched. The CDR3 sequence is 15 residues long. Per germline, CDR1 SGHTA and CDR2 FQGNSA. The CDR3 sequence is CASSSGTSGGETQYF. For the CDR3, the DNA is TGTGCCAGCAGCTCCGGGACTAGCGGGGGGGAGACCCAGTACTTC.

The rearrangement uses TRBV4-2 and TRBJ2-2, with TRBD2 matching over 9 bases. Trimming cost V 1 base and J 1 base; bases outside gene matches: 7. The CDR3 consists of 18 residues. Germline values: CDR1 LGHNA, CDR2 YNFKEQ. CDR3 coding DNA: TGTGCCAGCAGCCAAGTAGGGAGTAGCGGGAGGAACACCGGGGAGCTGTTTTTT. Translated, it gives CASSQVGSSGRNTGELFF.